These 31 T cell receptor beta chains were sequenced from one sample in a study of PD-L1 blockade in urothelial cancer. Stated time point: pretreatment peripheral blood. The assay was immunoSEQ multiplex PCR, and TCRdb's table has in-frame clones only and misses some. Of tens of thousands of clones detected, around 81% appear once; the ten largest clones hold 2.5% to 4%. The sequencing used PBMCs, collected around atezolizumab (anti-PD-L1) treatment. The receptors shown here come from a man aged 70-80 years with urothelial cancer.

J is TRBJ1-3 and V is TRBV28, with 9 bases identical to TRBD1. The CDR3 contains 15 residues. Trimming at V came to 7 bases and at J to 1 base, leaving 5 bases not matched to a gene. CDR1 is MDHEN, CDR2 SYDVKM, per germline. CDR3 protein: CASTADRGSGNTIYF. In DNA, the CDR3 is TGTGCCAGCACTGCGGACAGGGGTTCTGGAAACACCATATATTTT.

This chain connects TRBV30 to TRBJ2-1; 9 positions agree with TRBD2. Trimming cost V 5 bases and J 1 base; bases outside gene matches: 6. Germline V gives CDR1 GTSNPN, CDR2 SVGIG (reference sequence). There are 15 residues in the CDR3. CDR3 DNA sequence: TGTGCCTGGCTGAAGCGGGAGGCGTCCTACAATGAGCAGTTCTTC. The encoded protein is CAWLKREASYNEQFF.

V and J are TRBV2 and TRBJ2-5; D not certain. The V end was cut by 2 bases, the J end by 0 bases, with 7 bases between. CDR3 length equals 14 residues. CDR1 and CDR2 (germline): SNHLY, FYNNEI. For the CDR3, the DNA is TGTGCCAGCAGTGAACGCACTAACCAAGAGACCCAGTACTTC. Residues: CASSERTNQETQYF.

The chain joins TRBV5-1 to TRBJ2-6; D possibly corresponds to TRBD2 (5 bases). The germline V gene has CDR1 SGHRS and CDR2 YFSETQ. V was pared by 2 bases and J by 0 bases, with 6 bases between. The CDR3 length is 15 residues. CDR3 sequence: CASSFEGSGANVLTF. The CDR3 DNA is TGCGCCAGCAGCTTTGAGGGCTCTGGGGCCAACGTCCTGACTTTC.

The chain couples TRBV6-6 to TRBJ1-4, with TRBD1 matching 7 bases. V lost 2 bases and J lost 8; bases outside the gene matches: 8. From germline, CDR1 is MNHNY and CDR2 SVGAGI (reference sequence). This CDR3 contains 15 residues. For the CDR3, the DNA is TGTGCCAGCAGTTACGCGGGCAGGGGGGAGGAAAAACTGTTTTTT. Residues: CASSYAGRGEEKLFF.

This clone was seen a handful of times. The chain recombines TRBV6-1 with TRBJ1-2, with TRBD1 matching 10 bases. Germline V lookup: CDR1 MNHNS, CDR2 SASEGT. The CDR3 is made up of 15 amino acids. V shed 5 bases, J shed 3 bases, and the junction held 6 bases outside the gene matches. The chain's CDR3 is CASSFDRGRDYGYTF. For the CDR3, the DNA is TGTGCCAGCAGTTTCGACAGGGGGCGAGACTATGGCTACACCTTC.

This clone showed up just a few times. The chain uses TRBV30 and TRBJ2-4; D remains unclear. This CDR3 has 11 residues. Per the germline V gene, CDR1 is GTSNPN and CDR2 is SVGIG (reference sequence). The germline V and J ends were trimmed by 3 bases and 4 bases, with 4 bases remaining between them. This CDR3 is CAWSPKNIQYF. The CDR3 bases are TGTGCCTGGAGCCCTAAAAACATTCAGTACTTC.

This chain joins TRBV2 and TRBJ2-3; TRBD1 agrees at 11 bases. V lost 6 bases and J lost 2; bases outside the gene matches: 4. This CDR3 is 15 amino acids long. Germline lookup yields CDR1 SNHLY and CDR2 FYNNEI. The CDR3 nucleotides read TGTGCCAGCAGCAAGGGACAGGGGGTCACAGATACGCAGTATTTT. It codes for CASSKGQGVTDTQYF.

The chain links TRBV6-1 to TRBJ1-2, with 7 bases matching TRBD1. Germline V gene sequence: CDR1 MNHNS, CDR2 SASEGT. This CDR3 is built from 14 residues. V gave up 4 bases and J gave up 8 bases; unmatched junction bases: 10. Here the CDR3 reads CASSADRVHGGYTF. In nucleotides, the CDR3 is TGTGCCAGCAGTGCTGACAGGGTTCATGGAGGCTACACCTTC.

The chain carries TRBV7-8 and TRBJ1-5; 8 nucleotides line up with TRBD1. V gave up 5 bases and J gave up 1 base; unmatched junction bases: 7. Germline V gene data show CDR1 as SGHVS and CDR2 as FQNEAQ. The CDR3 is 16 amino acids. CDR3 sequence (DNA): TGTGCCAGCAGCCCCCTCAGGGGGCGAAGCAATCAGCCCCAGCATTTT. This translates into CASSPLRGRSNQPQHF.

The rearrangement joins TRBV5-1 to TRBJ1-1; 7 bases are a match to TRBD1. Germline assignment: CDR1 SGHRS and CDR2 YFSETQ. CDR3 length equals 14 residues. J lost 1 base, V lost 1 base, and 1 base had no gene match. This CDR3 reads CASSLSGGNTEAFF. CDR3 coding DNA: TGCGCCAGCAGCTTGTCAGGGGGGAACACTGAAGCTTTCTTT.

This clone was seen only a few times. The rearrangement links TRBV30 to TRBJ1-2, with D uncertain. This CDR3 is built from 13 residues. CDR1 and CDR2 (germline): GTSNPN, SVGIG (reference sequence). V was clipped by 2 bases and J by 3 bases, with 10 bases between them. In nucleotides, the CDR3 is TGTGCCTGGAGTAGGGAGACGGACTATGGCTACACCTTC. Translated: CAWSRETDYGYTF.

This sequence joins TRBV9 and TRBJ2-2, with TRBD2 matching over 7 bases. The CDR3 sequence is 14 residues long. Germline CDR1 is SGDLS and CDR2 is YYNGEE. The ends lost 4 bases at V and 5 bases at J; junction bases unmatched: 5. The CDR3 spells CASSPGLVTGELFF. In DNA form, the CDR3 reads TGTGCCAGCAGCCCCGGACTAGTAACCGGGGAGCTGTTTTTT.

The J gene is TRBJ2-7, the V gene TRBV18, with 11 bases fitting TRBD2. Unmatched junction bases numbered 5, after V lost 2 bases and J lost 2 bases. Germline CDR1 KGHSH, CDR2 LQKENI. The CDR3 loop spans 16 amino acids. The CDR3 reads CASSPRGLAGTYEQYF. CDR3 bases: TGTGCCAGCTCACCAAGAGGACTAGCGGGCACCTACGAGCAGTACTTC.

The chain has TRBV5-4 and TRBJ2-7, with D possibly matching TRBD2 (6 bases). The CDR3 covers 15 residues. V was trimmed by 1 base and J by 6 bases, leaving 17 bases between them. CDR1 is SGHNT and CDR2 is YYREEE in the germline V gene (reference sequence). Written as DNA, the CDR3 is TGTGCCAGCAGCTTGAGAAGGGAGGCCTACACCGAGCAGTACTTC. It translates to CASSLRREAYTEQYF.

J is TRBJ2-7 and V is TRBV5-6; TRBD2 matches 11 bases. Germline V gene lookup returns CDR1 SGHDT and CDR2 YYEEEE. J was trimmed by 7 bases and V by 0 bases; bases with no gene match: 6. CDR3 size: 15 residues. Here the CDR3 reads CASSLVAGGLGEQYF. The CDR3 region has the DNA TGTGCCAGCAGCTTGGTAGCGGGGGGGTTAGGGGAGCAGTACTTC.

In this sample, this clone turned up a few times. J is TRBJ2-5 and V is TRBV19; D uncertain. Trimming took off 1 base at V and 2 bases at J, with 5 bases between the two ends. Germline V gene lookup returns CDR1 LNHDA and CDR2 SQIVND (reference sequence). The CDR3 runs 13 residues. Here the CDR3 reads CASSIAQQETQYF. DNA for the CDR3: TGTGCCAGTAGTATAGCACAGCAAGAGACCCAGTACTTC.

The chain recombines TRBV20-1 with TRBJ1-1; D is unresolved. Germline V lookup: CDR1 DFQATT, CDR2 SNEGSKA (reference sequence). This CDR3 is 11 amino acids long. Trimming took off 7 bases at V and 8 bases at J, with 14 bases between the two ends. DNA of the CDR3: TGCAGTGTGGGCGTCGGCGAAGAAGCTTTCTTT. It translates to CSVGVGEEAFF.

This rearrangement joins TRBV7-2 to TRBJ2-7; D remains unclear. Trimming removed 0 bases from V and 7 bases from J, with 10 bases in between. This CDR3 is 13 amino acids long. Germline CDR1 SGHTA, CDR2 FQGNSA. The CDR3 sequence: CASSLASRGEQYF. The CDR3 coding sequence is TGTGCCAGCAGCTTAGCGAGCAGAGGAGAGCAGTACTTC. Supplemented by reference TRBV7-2 and TRBJ2-7, the full variable domain reads GAGVSQSPSNKVTEKGKDVELRCDPISGHTALYWYRQSLGQGLEFLIYFQGNSAPDKSGLPSDRFSAERTGGSVSTLTIQRTQQEDSAVYLCASSLASRGEQYFGPGTRLTVT.

This clone was seen only a few times. The chain joins TRBV6-5 to TRBJ1-1; D call uncertain. Germline CDR1 reads MNHEY; CDR2 reads SVGAGI. Trimming left V 2 bases short and J 5 bases short, with 12 bases between. The CDR3 covers 14 residues. The CDR3 loop is CASSYDTTATEAFF. The CDR3 region has the DNA TGTGCCAGCAGTTACGATACTACGGCAACTGAAGCTTTCTTT.

The genes are TRBV19 and TRBJ2-7; 8 nucleotides line up with TRBD1. CDR3 size: 15 residues. Germline CDR1 reads LNHDA; CDR2 reads SQIVND (reference sequence). The trim removed 4 bases at V and 0 bases at J, leaving 5 bases unmatched. The CDR3 DNA reads TGTGCCAGTAGTAAGGGACAGGCTAACTCCTACGAGCAGTACTTC. Amino acids: CASSKGQANSYEQYF.

The rearrangement joins TRBV7-9 to TRBJ1-1; the match to TRBD1 covers 7 bases. The CDR3 sequence is 14 residues long. Unmatched junction bases numbered 6, after V lost 5 bases and J lost 3 bases. Germline CDR1 reads SEHNR; CDR2 reads FQNEAQ (reference sequence). The CDR3 here is CASSLQTGDTEAFF. CDR3 nucleotide sequence: TGTGCCAGCAGCCTCCAAACAGGGGACACTGAAGCTTTCTTT. Based on the CDR3 plus reference TRBV7-9 and TRBJ1-1, the full variable domain is DTGVSQNPRHKITKRGQNVTFRCDPISEHNRLYWYRQTLGQGPEFLTYFQNEAQLEKSRLLSDRFSAERPKGSFSTLEIQRTEQGDSAMYLCASSLQTGDTEAFFGQGTRLTVV.

In its sample, this clone was seen a few times. The rearrangement joins TRBV9 to TRBJ2-2; D is unclear. CDR3 length: 15 amino acids. V gave up 3 bases and J gave up 1 base, with 10 bases separating them. The V gene's germline CDR1 is SGDLS and CDR2 YYNGEE. CDR3 sequence (DNA): TGTGCCAGCAGCGCCAGTCCAGTGAACACCGGGGAGCTGTTTTTT. The encoded protein is CASSASPVNTGELFF.

This clone appeared a single time. The V call is TRBV7-9, the J call TRBJ2-5, with D maybe TRBD1 (6 bases). Germline CDR1 reads SEHNR; CDR2 reads FQNEAQ (reference sequence). Trimming shortened V by 5 bases and J by 2 bases, and 18 bases separated the two germline ends. The CDR3 has 16 amino acids. CDR3: CASSPRRTAVQETQYF. The CDR3 nucleotides read TGTGCCAGCAGCCCTAGAAGGACAGCTGTACAAGAGACCCAGTACTTC.

There are a few counts of this clone. The chain couples TRBV6-1 to TRBJ2-3; 8 bases are a match to TRBD2. In germline, CDR1 is MNHNS, CDR2 SASEGT. J was trimmed by 2 bases and V by 4 bases; bases with no gene match: 5. The CDR3 totals 15 residues. The CDR3 bases are TGTGCCAGCAGTGCTAGCGGGTTAGACACAGATACGCAGTATTTT. It is translated as CASSASGLDTDTQYF.

The chain uses TRBV9 and TRBJ2-1, with 8 nucleotides matching TRBD2. Per germline, CDR1 SGDLS and CDR2 YYNGEE. The CDR3 is 14 amino acids. The V gene end was trimmed by 3 bases and the J gene end by 5 bases; junction bases not matched to a gene: 4. The CDR3, as DNA: TGTGCCAGCAGCGAGACTAGCGTTGACAATGAGCAGTTCTTC. Its protein is CASSETSVDNEQFF.

The V and J genes are TRBV13 and TRBJ2-3; 7 bases align to TRBD1. V lost 5 bases to trimming and J lost 8 bases; unmatched junction nucleotides: 7. The germline V gene encodes CDR1 PRHDT and CDR2 FYEKMQ (reference sequence). The CDR3 runs to 13 residues. The CDR3 DNA follows: TGTGCCAGCAGCCGGACAGGCGGAAGTACGCAGTATTTT. Encoded protein: CASSRTGGSTQYF.

This chain uses TRBV15 with TRBJ1-4, with D tentatively TRBD1 (6 bases). CDR3 length: 16 amino acids. Germline values: CDR1 LNHNV, CDR2 YYDKDF (reference sequence). Trimming took 0 bases from V and 8 from J, leaving 16 bases between them. CDR3 DNA sequence: TGTGCCACCAGCAGAGATTTGGCACAGGGATTCGAAAAACTGTTTTTT. It is translated as CATSRDLAQGFEKLFF.

The V gene is TRBV6-1, the J gene TRBJ1-1; TRBD1 aligns across 7 bases. With V trimmed by 7 bases and J by 1 base, 6 bases remained unmatched. The CDR3 sequence is 14 residues long. The germline gives CDR1 MNHNS, CDR2 SASEGT. The DNA for the CDR3 is TGTGCCAGCACCACGGGACAGACGAACACTGAAGCTTTCTTT. Translating it yields CASTTGQTNTEAFF.

A few counts support this clone. The chain carries TRBV28 and TRBJ1-1; D perhaps matches TRBD1 (6 bases). CDR3 length: 14 amino acids. Looked up from germline, CDR1 is MDHEN and CDR2 is SYDVKM. The germline V and J ends were trimmed by 8 bases and 9 bases, with 22 bases remaining between them. CDR3 DNA sequence: TGTGCCAGCGCCCCCGGCAGTGGGGGCTTGAAAGCTTTCTTT. Translating it yields CASAPGSGGLKAFF.

This clone was found once. The V call is TRBV6-1, the J call TRBJ2-7, with 7 bases fitting TRBD2. The CDR3 length is 12 residues. Germline V gene lookup returns CDR1 MNHNS and CDR2 SASEGT. V was clipped by 5 bases and J by 5 bases; unmatched bases: 3. The CDR3 region is CASSFGTNEQYF. In nucleotides, the CDR3 is TGTGCCAGCAGTTTTGGGACTAACGAGCAGTACTTC.